A selection of T cell receptor beta chains follows, all from one sample in a study of CD8 T cells in ankylosing spondylitis. TCRdb re-called the 5' RACE reads through MiXCR, storing one row per CDR3 protein. Among 85,000 to 100,000 distinct CDR3 sequences listed, about 8.6% were seen once. The source material was blood, either unsorted or a sorted T cell fraction (not recorded which). Every receptor here comes from a male donor with ankylosing spondylitis or in good health (not recorded which). Each CDR3 is given without its conserved first and last residue. The D gene is left open where the match is weak.

D,V,CDR3
-,TRBV5-1,ASSAGTSDYGYT
-,TRBV20-1,SARDAPRGTEAF
-,TRBV7-2,ASSLERGLGYT
-,TRBV10-3,AISSGSQPQH
TRBD2,TRBV29-1,SGRGGVYNEQF
TRBD2,TRBV6-6,ASSYSGRGVRY
TRBD1,TRBV5-1,ASSFDRVATEAF
TRBD1,TRBV11-3,ASSSSDGTAYNEQF
-,TRBV24-1,ATSDLGPLGTDTQY
-,TRBV7-6,ASSLAPSSGGGAEQF
-,TRBV7-8,ASSPETSTDTQY
-,TRBV27,ASSAGQINSPLH
-,TRBV4-3,ASSSGVAGRKEQY
-,TRBV18,ASSPRDGPYNEQF
TRBD1,TRBV18,ASSPPRGQETQY
-,TRBV9,ASSELGDSYNEQF
-,TRBV20-1,SATEGLMNTEAF
-,TRBV21-1,ASSKGPEWQGIGYEQY
TRBD1,TRBV10-1,ASSSRGRY
-,TRBV12-3/TRBV12-4,ASSLGVSSGNTIY
-,TRBV20-1,SGLTPTISYEQY
-,TRBV20-1,SEVGEGADTQY
-,TRBV7-2,ASSLETQY
-,TRBV4-1,ASSQESRGWQY
-,TRBV20-1,SAQGQGLGSLTNTEAF
-,TRBV5-1,ASRTRVYTEAF
-,TRBV7-2,ASSLDPRPDGKEF
TRBD2,TRBV11-3,ASSFLAGREQF
-,TRBV4-2,ASSQDRAADTQY
-,TRBV12-3/TRBV12-4,ASSSKGGAAGLTYEQY
TRBD1,TRBV20-1,SASRTGKDEQY
-,TRBV6-1,ATGDRRMNTEAF
-,TRBV5-1,ASSLGGLSAFYEQY
TRBD2,TRBV11-3,ASSSGLAYGELF
-,TRBV5-1,ASSLVGSEPQH
-,TRBV20-1,SARGGIYGELF
TRBD1,TRBV7-2,ASSFETGDIQY
-,TRBV12-3/TRBV12-4,ASSSTGPRGEKLF
TRBD1,TRBV4-1,ASSVRTGNYGYT
-,TRBV7-8,ASSLGRYEQY
-,TRBV5-6,ASSLGRNGAF
-,TRBV20-1,SARDGGQGTEAF
-,TRBV4-3,ASSQQYLPRGTGELF
-,TRBV7-6,ASSPGLLPYEQY
TRBD1,TRBV18,ASSPDRAGNTIY
-,TRBV5-1,ASSLEQENTEAF
TRBD1,TRBV7-9,ASRHQGENTEAF
TRBD1,TRBV25-1,ASSDWPITGGSYEQY
-,TRBV20-1,SASRGTNQPQH
-,TRBV20-1,SAQGLTGTPQH
TRBD2,TRBV7-3,ASSPTSGGFNEQF
TRBD2,TRBV7-2,ASSLDGSGSSYEQY
TRBD1,TRBV29-1,SVGQTGERANVLT
TRBD1,TRBV7-8,ASSLDPGGLGYT
-,TRBV7-9,ASSLGERVANTGELF
-,TRBV10-3,AIRDGARETQY